This TCR beta chain was captured by sequencing in a study of blood T cell repertoires in COVID-19. About the study: Some COVID-19 samples were acute and others convalescent; all came from the United States, Italy and Spain.

Original processing notes: Nucleated cell counts were estimated from reference gene primer amplification. Some clones are missing from TCRdb's copy, which holds only in-frame ones; the method was immunoSEQ multiplex PCR. V and J calls plus clone size are reproduced from that table; the DNA served to infer D and trimming. In the table there are hundreds of thousands of clones, around 80% of which are singletons. Trimming stripped 6 bases from V and 3 bases from J, with 16 bases between. Looked up from germline, CDR1 is SGHRS and CDR2 is YFSETQ. The CDR3 covers 16 residues. This chain connects TRBV5-1 to TRBJ2-6; possibly TRBD1 for D (5 bases). The sample consisted of peripheral blood. This receptor was identified in an elderly man with acute or convalescent COVID-19. CDR3 DNA: TGCGCCAGCACCGGCATAACAGGTCTTGGGGCCAACGTCCTGACTTTC. This gives the protein CASTGITGLGANVLTF.